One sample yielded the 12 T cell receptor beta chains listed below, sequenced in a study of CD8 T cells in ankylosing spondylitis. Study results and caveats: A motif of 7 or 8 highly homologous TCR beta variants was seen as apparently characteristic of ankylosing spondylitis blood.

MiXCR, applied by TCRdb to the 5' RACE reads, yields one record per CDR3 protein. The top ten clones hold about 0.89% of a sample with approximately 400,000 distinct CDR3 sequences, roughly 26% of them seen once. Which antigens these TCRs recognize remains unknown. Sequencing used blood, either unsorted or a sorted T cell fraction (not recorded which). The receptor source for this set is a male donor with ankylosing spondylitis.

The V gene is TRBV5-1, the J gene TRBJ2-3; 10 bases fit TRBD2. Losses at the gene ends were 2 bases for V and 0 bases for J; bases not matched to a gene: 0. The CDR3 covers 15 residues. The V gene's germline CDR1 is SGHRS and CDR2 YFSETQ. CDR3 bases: TGCGCCAGCAGCTTTAGCGGGAGGAGCACAGATACGCAGTATTTT. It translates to CASSFSGRSTDTQYF.

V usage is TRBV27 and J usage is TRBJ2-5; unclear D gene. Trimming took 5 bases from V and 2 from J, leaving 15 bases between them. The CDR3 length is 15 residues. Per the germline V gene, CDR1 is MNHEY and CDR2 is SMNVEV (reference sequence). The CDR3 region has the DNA TGTGCCAGCAGTCCCTGGGTCCCAGGACAAGAGACCCAGTACTTC. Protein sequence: CASSPWVPGQETQYF.

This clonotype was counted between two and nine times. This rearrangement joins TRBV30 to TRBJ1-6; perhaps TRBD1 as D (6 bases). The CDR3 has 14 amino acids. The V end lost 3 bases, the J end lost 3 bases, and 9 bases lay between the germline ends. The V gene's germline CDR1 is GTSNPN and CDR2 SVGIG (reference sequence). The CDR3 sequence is CAWSLGGYNSPLHF. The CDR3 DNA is TGTGCCTGGAGCCTAGGGGGCTATAATTCACCCCTCCACTTT. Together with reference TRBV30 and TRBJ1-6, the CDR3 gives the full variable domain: SQTIHQWPATLVQPVGSPLSLECTVEGTSNPNLYWYRQAAGRGLQLLFYSVGIGQISSEVPQNLSASRPQDRQFILSSKKLLLSDSGFYLCAWSLGGYNSPLHFGNGTRLTVT.

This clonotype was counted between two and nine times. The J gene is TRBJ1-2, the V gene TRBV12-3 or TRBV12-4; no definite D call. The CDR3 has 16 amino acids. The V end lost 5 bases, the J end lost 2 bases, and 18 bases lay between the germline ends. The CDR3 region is CASSPHLRDTNYGYTF. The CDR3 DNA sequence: TGTGCCAGCAGTCCCCACCTCCGGGATACAAACTATGGCTACACCTTC.

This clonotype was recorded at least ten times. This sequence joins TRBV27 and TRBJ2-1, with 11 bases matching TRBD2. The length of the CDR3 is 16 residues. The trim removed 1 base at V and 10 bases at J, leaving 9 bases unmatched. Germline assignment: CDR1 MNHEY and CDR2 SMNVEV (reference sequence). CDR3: CASSLLAGLAAPEQFF. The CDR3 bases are TGTGCCAGCAGTTTATTAGCGGGACTAGCGGCACCCGAGCAGTTCTTC.

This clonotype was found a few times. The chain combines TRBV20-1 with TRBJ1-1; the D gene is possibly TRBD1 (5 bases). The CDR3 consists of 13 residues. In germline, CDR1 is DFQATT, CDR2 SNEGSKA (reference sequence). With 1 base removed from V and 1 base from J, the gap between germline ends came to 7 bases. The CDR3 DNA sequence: TGCAGTGCTAGAGTCAGGGCGAACACTGAAGCTTTCTTT. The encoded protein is CSARVRANTEAFF.

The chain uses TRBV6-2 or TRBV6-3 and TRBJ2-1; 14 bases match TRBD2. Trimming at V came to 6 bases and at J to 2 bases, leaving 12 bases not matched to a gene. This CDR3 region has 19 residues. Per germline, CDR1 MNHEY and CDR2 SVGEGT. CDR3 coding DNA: TGTGCCAGCAGCCACGGGGGGACTAGCGGGAGTGTCCCCTACAATGAGCAGTTCTTC. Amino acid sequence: CASSHGGTSGSVPYNEQFF.

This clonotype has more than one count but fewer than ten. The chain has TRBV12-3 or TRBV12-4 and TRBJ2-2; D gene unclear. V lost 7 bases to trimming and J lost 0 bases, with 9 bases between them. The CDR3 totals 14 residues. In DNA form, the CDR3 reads TGTGCCAGCACCCCGGAGACGAACACCGGGGAGCTGTTTTTT. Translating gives CASTPETNTGELFF.

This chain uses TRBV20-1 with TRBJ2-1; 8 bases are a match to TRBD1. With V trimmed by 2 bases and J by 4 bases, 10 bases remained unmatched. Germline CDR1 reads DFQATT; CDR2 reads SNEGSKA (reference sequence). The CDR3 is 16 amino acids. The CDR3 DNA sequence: TGCAGTGCTAGATTGTCAGGGAGACAGGGGTACAATGAGCAGTTCTTC. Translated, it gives CSARLSGRQGYNEQFF.

In DNA, the CDR3 is TGTGCCAGCAGCCGTAAGGGGGATTTTGGCGGAGCTTTCTTT. Amino acids: CASSRKGDFGGAFF. The V gene is TRBV12-3 or TRBV12-4, the J gene TRBJ1-1, with D tentatively TRBD1 (6 bases). The germline V and J ends were trimmed by 6 bases and 10 bases, with 21 bases remaining between them. The CDR3 spans 14 residues.

CDR3 sequence (DNA): TGTGCCAGCAATAAACAGGGCCATTACACTGAAGCTTTCTTT. Translating gives CASNKQGHYTEAFF. The gene calls are TRBV6-1 and TRBJ1-1; D perhaps matches TRBD1 (6 bases). The CDR3 spans 14 residues. V dropped 7 bases and J dropped 3 bases, with 15 bases sitting between them. Germline loops: CDR1 MNHNS, CDR2 SASEGT.

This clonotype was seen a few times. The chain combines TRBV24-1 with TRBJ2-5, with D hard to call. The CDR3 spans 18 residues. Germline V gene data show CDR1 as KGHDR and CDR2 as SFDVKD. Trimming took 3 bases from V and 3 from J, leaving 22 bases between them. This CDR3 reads CATSDPGPGQFSKETQYF. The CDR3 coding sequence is TGTGCCACCAGTGATCCCGGGCCTGGGCAATTCAGTAAAGAGACCCAGTACTTC.